Presented here are 20 T cell receptor beta chains from one specimen sequenced in a study of glioma-infiltrating T cells after dendritic cell vaccination. TCRdb's copy holds only in-frame clones and misses some; the assay was immunoSEQ multiplex PCR. The table records 80,000 to 95,000 clones, 75% to 90% of them present only once. Time point reported: after dendritic cell vaccination, including at tumor progression/relapse. The sequences come from blood, collected after dendritic cell vaccination. All receptors derive from a human donor with glioblastoma.

This clone has a handful of counts. J is TRBJ2-5 and V is TRBV6-4; 8 positions match TRBD1. J gave up 1 base and V 5 bases, and 6 bases lay outside the gene matches. The V gene's germline CDR1 is MRHNA and CDR2 SNTAGT. The CDR3 extends over 15 amino acids. The CDR3 coding sequence is TGTGCCAGCAGTCCCGGGACAGGATCCCAAGAGACCCAGTACTTC. It is translated as CASSPGTGSQETQYF.

Worth noting for this clone: Other DNA sequences in the same sample also yield this CDR3. The chain joins TRBV6-5 to TRBJ2-5; 8 bases agree with TRBD1. TRBJ2-7 matches the DNA end more closely, so the J call is doubtful. CDR3 length equals 14 residues. CDR1 and CDR2 from the germline V gene are MNHEY and SVGAGI. The CDR3 bases are TGTGCCAGCAGCTACCTAGGACAGGGCTACGAGCAGTACTTC. Its protein product is CASSYLGQGYEQYF.

The chain recombines TRBV5-1 with TRBJ2-7, with D perhaps TRBD2 (6 bases). The CDR3 length is 15 residues. V was pared by 2 bases and J by 1 base, with 13 bases between. Germline V gives CDR1 SGHRS, CDR2 YFSETQ. CDR3 protein: CASSLSGEGSYEQYF. CDR3 sequence (DNA): TGCGCCAGCAGCTTATCGGGAGAAGGGTCCTACGAGCAGTACTTC.

There are a few counts of this clone. The chain links TRBV7-9 to TRBJ2-2; 7 bases align to TRBD2. V gave up 7 bases and J gave up 6 bases; unmatched junction bases: 20. CDR1 is SEHNR, CDR2 FQNEAQ, per germline (reference sequence). CDR3 length: 18 residues. CDR3 DNA sequence: TGTGCCAGCAATGGACTAGTCCCCACCGCTTCTAGGCCCGGGGAGCTGTTTTTT. It translates to CASNGLVPTASRPGELFF.

The chain carries TRBV4-1 and TRBJ2-7, with D tentatively TRBD2 (6 bases). Germline-derived CDR1 and CDR2 are MGHRA and YSYEKL. The CDR3 runs to 13 residues. V shed 4 bases and J shed 7 bases, with 14 bases lying between them. This CDR3 reads CASSLGVAEEQYF. CDR3 sequence (DNA): TGCGCCAGCAGCCTGGGCGTAGCGGAAGAGCAGTACTTC.

V is TRBV29-1 and J is TRBJ2-3; 7 positions match TRBD2. Germline lookup yields CDR1 SQVTM and CDR2 ANQGSEA. The length of the CDR3 is 12 residues. The V gene end was trimmed by 5 bases and the J gene end by 8 bases; junction bases not matched to a gene: 7. The CDR3 protein is CSVTERGATQYF. The CDR3 DNA reads as TGCAGCGTTACAGAGCGGGGCGCTACGCAGTATTTT.

The chain combines TRBV7-2 with TRBJ1-5; 9 bases are a match to TRBD1. J lost 2 bases, V lost 5 bases, and 7 bases had no gene match. CDR3 length equals 16 residues. Germline lookup yields CDR1 SGHTA and CDR2 FQGNSA. DNA of the CDR3: TGTGCCAGCAGCGTAACAGGGGGCGACGGCAATCAGCCCCAGCATTTT. Translated: CASSVTGGDGNQPQHF.

The chain carries TRBV5-6 and TRBJ2-3; 10 bases agree with TRBD1. This CDR3 contains 18 residues. V was pared by 0 bases and J by 5 bases, with 12 bases of the junction left unmatched. CDR1 and CDR2 from the germline V gene are SGHDT and YYEEEE. In DNA, the CDR3 is TGTGCCAGCAGCTTGGTTGCCGGGACAGGGGTGTTAGGAGATACGCAGTATTTT. It translates to CASSLVAGTGVLGDTQYF.

V is TRBV5-1 and J is TRBJ2-1, with 8 bases fitting TRBD1. Trimming took 4 bases from V and 8 from J; bases not matched to a gene: 11. This CDR3 region has 15 residues. Germline loops: CDR1 SGHRS, CDR2 YFSETQ. CDR3: CASSRDWTGSDEQFF. The CDR3 nucleotides are TGCGCCAGCAGCCGCGACTGGACAGGGTCGGATGAGCAGTTCTTC. Supplemented by reference TRBV5-1 and TRBJ2-1, the full variable domain reads KAGVTQTPRYLIKTRGQQVTLSCSPISGHRSVSWYQQTPGQGLQFLFEYFSETQRNKGNFPGRFSGRQFSNSRSEMNVSTLELGDSALYLCASSRDWTGSDEQFFGPGTRLTVL.

The CDR3 DNA is TGTGCCAGCAGCGGACGGACAGGGGGCGGTGGCTACACCTTC. Residues: CASSGRTGGGGYTF. The V gene is TRBV9, the J gene TRBJ1-2; TRBD1 matches at 11 bases. The V and J ends lost 3 bases and 7 bases, in that order; junction bases with no gene match: 5. CDR1 and CDR2 (germline): SGDLS, YYNGEE. The CDR3 runs to 14 residues.

The gene calls are TRBV7-2 and TRBJ2-7; 9 nucleotides line up with TRBD2. CDR3 length: 15 amino acids. Trimming removed 6 bases from V and 4 bases from J; junction bases left unmatched: 10. Germline assignment: CDR1 SGHTA and CDR2 FQGNSA. The CDR3 DNA is TGTGCCAGCAGGCCCTTAGCGGGGGAGGATTACGAGCAGTACTTC. This gives the protein CASRPLAGEDYEQYF.

This chain joins TRBV7-6 and TRBJ1-1, with TRBD1 matching 9 bases. The V gene end was trimmed by 3 bases and the J gene end by 6 bases; junction bases not matched to a gene: 8. The CDR3 sequence is 15 residues long. Germline CDR1 reads SGHVS; CDR2 reads FNYEAQ. The CDR3 DNA is TGTGCCAGCAGCTTTTCCACAGGGGGCATTTCTGAAGCTTTCTTT. It specifies CASSFSTGGISEAFF.

CDR3 region: CASSLNVAGVDNSYNEQFF. CDR3 coding DNA: TGTGCCAGCAGTTTAAACGTGGCAGGGGTGGATAACTCCTACAATGAGCAGTTCTTC. The genes are TRBV28 and TRBJ2-1; D is perhaps TRBD1 (6 bases). This CDR3 has 19 residues. Germline V gene sequence: CDR1 MDHEN, CDR2 SYDVKM. Trimming stripped 2 bases from V and 0 bases from J, with 20 bases between.

The V and J genes are TRBV2 and TRBJ2-3, with D possibly being TRBD1 (6 bases). Trimming removed 6 bases at V and 0 bases at J, with 10 bases between. The CDR3 consists of 14 residues. Germline values: CDR1 SNHLY, CDR2 FYNNEI. CDR3 residues: CASSAQGSTDTQYF. CDR3 bases: TGTGCCAGCAGCGCCCAGGGGAGCACAGATACGCAGTATTTT. The variable domain in full, with the rest retrieved from reference TRBV2 and TRBJ2-3, is EPEVTQTPSHQVTQMGQEVILRCVPISNHLYFYWYRQILGQKVEFLVSFYNNEISEKSEIFDDQFSVERPDGSNFTLKIRSTKLEDSAMYFCASSAQGSTDTQYFGPGTRLTVL.

The chain employs TRBV7-6 and TRBJ2-7; TRBD1 agrees at 9 bases. This CDR3 is built from 13 residues. Looked up from germline, CDR1 is SGHVS and CDR2 is FNYEAQ. The J segment lost 7 bases and the V segment lost 6 bases, leaving 7 bases of the junction unmatched. The CDR3 here is CASSPGTGSEQYF. Written as DNA, the CDR3 is TGTGCCAGCAGTCCCGGGACAGGGTCGGAGCAGTACTTC.

This sequence joins TRBV5-6 and TRBJ2-5, with a weak D call TRBD1 (6 bases). The end of the DNA is better explained by TRBJ2-7, so the J call may be wrong. Germline assignment: CDR1 SGHDT and CDR2 YYEEEE. This CDR3 comprises 17 residues. CDR3 protein: CASRLRTAQVGSYEQYF. CDR3 DNA: TGTGCCAGCAGATTACGGACAGCCCAAGTGGGATCCTACGAGCAGTACTTC.

V gene TRBV4-1 combines with J gene TRBJ2-3, with 12 bases identical to TRBD2. Per the germline V gene, CDR1 is MGHRA and CDR2 is YSYEKL. Trimming cost V 6 bases and J 6 bases; bases outside gene matches: 16. This CDR3 comprises 18 residues. CDR3 sequence reads: CASSPEVLAGGSGDTQYF. CDR3 DNA sequence: TGCGCCAGCAGTCCCGAGGTTCTAGCGGGAGGGTCCGGGGATACGCAGTATTTT.

The J gene is TRBJ1-1, the V gene TRBV27; TRBD1 matches at 7 bases. V was pared by 2 bases and J by 11 bases, with 8 bases of the junction left unmatched. There are 13 residues in the CDR3. The germline V gene encodes CDR1 MNHEY and CDR2 SMNVEV (reference sequence). The CDR3 DNA reads as TGTGCCAGCAGTTTACGGTGGGGGACAGAGGCTTTCTTT. Its translation: CASSLRWGTEAFF.

V and J are TRBV5-1 and TRBJ2-1; 7 nucleotides line up with TRBD1. This CDR3 spans 15 amino acids. The germline CDR1 and CDR2 sequences are SGHRS and YFSETQ. V shed 4 bases and J 2 bases; nucleotides not matched to a gene: 6. DNA for the CDR3: TGCGCCAGCAGCCCGACAGGGACGACCTACAATGAGCAGTTCTTC. Amino acid sequence: CASSPTGTTYNEQFF.

DNA for the CDR3: TGTGCCAGCAGCTATAAAACCGGGACACCTTACGAGCAGTACTTC. Amino acids: CASSYKTGTPYEQYF. The chain uses TRBV7-2 and TRBJ2-7; tentative D call: TRBD1 (6 bases). CDR3 length equals 15 residues. Germline V lookup: CDR1 SGHTA, CDR2 FQGNSA. V gave up 4 bases and J gave up 4 bases, with 17 bases separating them.